These 7 T cell receptor beta chains originate from one sample sequenced in a study of identical twins. One entry per CDR3 protein results from TCRdb running MiXCR on the 5' RACE reads. The repertoire holds 460,000 or so distinct CDR3 sequences, with approximately 14% as singletons. The same specimen was also included in a second study, on yellow fever vaccine responses in identical twins.

The sample taken for sequencing was CD4+ T cells sorted from blood. These receptors originate from a young woman in good health.

This clonotype was seen a few times. This chain connects TRBV6-5 to TRBJ2-3, with 7 bases matching TRBD1. CDR3 size: 16 residues. The V segment lost 0 bases and the J segment 0 bases; nucleotides outside the gene matches: 3. CDR1 is MNHEY and CDR2 is SVGAGI in the germline V gene. CDR3 sequence reads: CASSYSWTGSTDTQYF. The CDR3 DNA is TGTGCCAGCAGTTACTCATGGACAGGAAGCACAGATACGCAGTATTTT.

The rearrangement uses TRBV29-1 and TRBJ1-1, with D perhaps matching TRBD1 (5 bases). The CDR3 has 12 amino acids. V gave up 0 bases and J gave up 5 bases, with 7 bases separating them. Germline-derived CDR1 and CDR2 are SQVTM and ANQGSEA. CDR3 DNA sequence: TGCAGCGTTGAAGACCCAGGGACTGAAGCTTTCTTT. Translated: CSVEDPGTEAFF.

The genes are TRBV10-3 and TRBJ2-6; a weak D match, TRBD2 (5 bases). Germline loops: CDR1 ENHRY, CDR2 SYGVKD. V lost 8 bases to trimming and J lost 2 bases, with 10 bases between them. The CDR3 contains 14 residues. CDR3 DNA sequence: TGTGCCATCCAAACCGGGGCTGGGGCCAACGTCCTGACTTTC. This sequence encodes CAIQTGAGANVLTF.

The chain recombines TRBV7-9 with TRBJ2-1; 12 positions agree with TRBD2. CDR1 and CDR2 (germline): SEHNR, FQNEAQ (reference sequence). Trimming cost V 3 bases and J 3 bases; bases outside gene matches: 3. This CDR3 is built from 16 residues. CDR3 sequence reads: CASSFLAGGLYNEQFF. Written as DNA, the CDR3 is TGTGCCAGCAGCTTCCTAGCGGGGGGGCTCTACAATGAGCAGTTCTTC.

This clonotype was counted at least ten times. The junction departs from germline at one end; a sequencing error may be responsible. The rearrangement uses TRBV7-9 and TRBJ2-1; 12 bases agree with TRBD2. The length of the CDR3 is 14 residues. Germline V gives CDR1 SEHNR, CDR2 FQNEAQ (reference sequence). CDR3 in amino acids: CASSLAGGGNEQFF. For the CDR3, the DNA is TGTGCCAGCAGCCTAGCGGGAGGGGGCAATGAGCAGTTCTTC.

The V gene is TRBV5-1, the J gene TRBJ2-7, with 7 positions matching TRBD1. The ends lost 1 base at V and 2 bases at J; junction bases unmatched: 21. Germline lookup yields CDR1 SGHRS and CDR2 YFSETQ. This CDR3 is built from 20 residues. CDR3 region: CASSLYSPDRRSRLTYEQYF. The CDR3 nucleotides are TGCGCCAGCAGCTTGTATAGTCCGGACAGGCGATCCCGACTCACCTACGAGCAGTACTTC.

This clonotype was picked up a small number of times. The chain uses TRBV3-1 and TRBJ2-4; TRBD2 aligns across 9 bases. The CDR3 length is 18 residues. Germline loops: CDR1 LGHDT, CDR2 YNNKEL (reference sequence). The ends lost 2 bases at V and 3 bases at J; junction bases unmatched: 11. CDR3 bases: TGTGCCAGCAGCCAATATGGCGGGGGGGACTATGTCAAAAACATTCAGTACTTC. Translation gives CASSQYGGGDYVKNIQYF.